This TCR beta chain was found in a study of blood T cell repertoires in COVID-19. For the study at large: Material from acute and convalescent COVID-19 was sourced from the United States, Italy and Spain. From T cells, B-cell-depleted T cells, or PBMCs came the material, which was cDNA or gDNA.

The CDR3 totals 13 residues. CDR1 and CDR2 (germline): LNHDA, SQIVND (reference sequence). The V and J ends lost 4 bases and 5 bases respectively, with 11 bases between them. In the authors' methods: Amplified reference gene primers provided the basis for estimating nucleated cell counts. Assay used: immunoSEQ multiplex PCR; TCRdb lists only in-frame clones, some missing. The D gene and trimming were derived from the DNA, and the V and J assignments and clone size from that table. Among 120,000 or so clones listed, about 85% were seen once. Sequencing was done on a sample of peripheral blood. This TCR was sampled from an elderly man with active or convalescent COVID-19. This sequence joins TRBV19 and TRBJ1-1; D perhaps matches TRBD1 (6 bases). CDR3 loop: CASSNDRLTEAFF. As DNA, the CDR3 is TGTGCCAGTAGTAACGACAGGTTGACTGAAGCTTTCTTT.